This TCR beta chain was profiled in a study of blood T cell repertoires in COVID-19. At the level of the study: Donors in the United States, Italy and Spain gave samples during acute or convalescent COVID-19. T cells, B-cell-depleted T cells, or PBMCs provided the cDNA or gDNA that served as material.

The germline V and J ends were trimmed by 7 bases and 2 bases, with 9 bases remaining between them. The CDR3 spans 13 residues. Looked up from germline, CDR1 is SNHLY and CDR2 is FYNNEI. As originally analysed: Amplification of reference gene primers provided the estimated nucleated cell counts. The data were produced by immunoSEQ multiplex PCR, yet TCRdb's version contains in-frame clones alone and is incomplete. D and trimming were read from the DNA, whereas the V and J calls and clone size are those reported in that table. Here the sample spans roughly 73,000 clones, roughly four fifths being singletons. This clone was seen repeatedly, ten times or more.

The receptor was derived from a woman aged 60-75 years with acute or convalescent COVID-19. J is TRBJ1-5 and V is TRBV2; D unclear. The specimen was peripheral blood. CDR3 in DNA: TGTGCCAGCAAACGGGAGGGCAATCAGCCCCAGCATTTT. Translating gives CASKREGNQPQHF.